This is a list of T cell receptor beta chains from one sample in a study of spatial heterogeneity in lung cancer. Via MiXCR, TCRdb re-called the 5' RACE reads, giving one row per CDR3 protein. The table includes about 10,000 distinct CDR3 sequences, roughly 5% detected once. Sequenced here: PBMCs, sampled at surgery. The receptor set was obtained from a male donor with early-stage non-small cell lung cancer. Both conserved end residues are part of each CDR3. Fields, in order: V gene, J gene, clone size, D gene, CDR3 DNA, CDR3 protein. D genes are given only for firm matches. Clone sizes are given selectively: once, few, many, or a class where the clone is expanded.

V: TRBV6-5; J: TRBJ2-3; size: .; D: TRBD2; DNA: TGTGCCAGCAGTTCTATAGCGGGAGGGTCAGATACGCAGTATTTT; CDR3: CASSSIAGGSDTQYF
V: TRBV7-9; J: TRBJ1-5; size: many; D: .; DNA: TGTGCCAGCAGCTTACGAGGGGGACGCAATCAGCCCCAGCATTTT; CDR3: CASSLRGGRNQPQHF
V: TRBV29-1; J: TRBJ2-1; size: medium-sized; D: .; DNA: TGCAGCGTTGAAAGTTGGCAGGACAATGAGCAGTTCTTC; CDR3: CSVESWQDNEQFF
V: TRBV5-5; J: TRBJ2-5; size: many; D: .; DNA: TGTGCCAGCAGCTTGAACAGGGTGATTCAAGAGACCCAGTACTTC; CDR3: CASSLNRVIQETQYF
V: TRBV28; J: TRBJ2-1; size: .; D: .; DNA: TGTGCCAGCAGTTTTCCAATCGACAGGTCGAGGGTTTACAATGAGCAGTTCTTC; CDR3: CASSFPIDRSRVYNEQFF
V: TRBV29-1; J: TRBJ2-7; size: few; D: TRBD1; DNA: TGCAGCGTTGTAAACAGGGGATCGTACGAGCAGTACTTC; CDR3: CSVVNRGSYEQYF
V: TRBV18; J: TRBJ2-2; size: many; D: TRBD2; DNA: TGTGCCAGCTCTCTATACGAGACTAGCGGGAGTGGAGGAAGCACCGGGGAGCTGTTTTTT; CDR3: CASSLYETSGSGGSTGELFF
V: TRBV7-9; J: TRBJ1-2; size: many; D: .; DNA: TGTGCCAGCAGCTTACAGGGATCCTATGGCTACACCTTC; CDR3: CASSLQGSYGYTF
V: TRBV29-1; J: TRBJ2-4; size: medium-sized; D: .; DNA: TGCAGCGTTGAAGAGGGGTCCAAAAACATTCAGTACTTC; CDR3: CSVEEGSKNIQYF
V: TRBV7-2; J: TRBJ2-3; size: .; D: .; DNA: TGTGCCAGCAGCTTAGTGACCGGGTACGCAGATACGCAGTATTTT; CDR3: CASSLVTGYADTQYF
V: TRBV7-6; J: TRBJ2-7; size: many; D: .; DNA: TGTGCCAGCAGCTCCGGTCCGGGACCGCTCTCCTACGAGCAGTACTTC; CDR3: CASSSGPGPLSYEQYF
V: TRBV6-5; J: TRBJ2-3; size: medium-sized; D: .; DNA: TGTGCCAGCAGTTCCGAACTAGCAGCAGATACGCAGTATTTT; CDR3: CASSSELAADTQYF
V: TRBV5-4; J: TRBJ2-7; size: medium-sized; D: TRBD2; DNA: TGTGCCAGCAGCCAGCCCGGACTAGTCTACGAGCAGTACTTC; CDR3: CASSQPGLVYEQYF
V: TRBV7-2; J: TRBJ2-4; size: many; D: .; DNA: TGTGCCAGCAGCCCTTTCGTAGAGAAAAACATTCAGTACTTC; CDR3: CASSPFVEKNIQYF
V: TRBV6-2/TRBV6-3; J: TRBJ1-5; size: many; D: .; DNA: TGTGCCAGCAGTTATAACGTGTATCAGCCCCAGCATTTT; CDR3: CASSYNVYQPQHF
V: TRBV7-9; J: TRBJ1-5; size: medium-sized; D: TRBD1; DNA: TGTGCCAGCAGTACAGGGGACAATCAGCCCCAGCATTTT; CDR3: CASSTGDNQPQHF
V: TRBV20-1; J: TRBJ2-2; size: many; D: .; DNA: TGCAGTGCTCTCCGACCCAGAATGGACACCGGGGAGCTGTTTTTT; CDR3: CSALRPRMDTGELFF
V: TRBV7-2; J: TRBJ1-2; size: .; D: .; DNA: TGTGCCAGCAGCTTTACGAGACTCGATGGCTACACCTTC; CDR3: CASSFTRLDGYTF
V: TRBV7-3; J: TRBJ2-1; size: medium-sized; D: TRBD1; DNA: TGTGCCAGCAGCTCCACCGGGACAGGCCCCCACAATGAGCAGTTCTTC; CDR3: CASSSTGTGPHNEQFF
V: TRBV7-9; J: TRBJ2-7; size: many; D: .; DNA: TGTGCCAGCAGCGATAGCTCCTACGAGCAGTACTTC; CDR3: CASSDSSYEQYF
V: TRBV25-1; J: TRBJ1-1; size: many; D: .; DNA: TGTGCCAGCAGTCTCAGAAACACTGAAGCTTTCTTT; CDR3: CASSLRNTEAFF
V: TRBV29-1; J: TRBJ2-7; size: .; D: .; DNA: TGCAGCGGGAGAGTCCCCCCCTACGAGCAGTACTTC; CDR3: CSGRVPPYEQYF
V: TRBV12-3/TRBV12-4; J: TRBJ2-3; size: many; D: .; DNA: TGTGCCAGCAGTTTTTCTGGCAGGGTTCAAGATACGCAGTATTTT; CDR3: CASSFSGRVQDTQYF
V: TRBV7-2; J: TRBJ2-5; size: many; D: .; DNA: TGTGCCAGCAGCTTAGTTAGGGATGAGACCCAGTACTTC; CDR3: CASSLVRDETQYF
V: TRBV12-3/TRBV12-4; J: TRBJ2-5; size: few; D: .; DNA: TGTGCCAGCAGGATCGGGGGGACACAAGAGACCCAGTACTTC; CDR3: CASRIGGTQETQYF
V: TRBV5-4; J: TRBJ2-7; size: many; D: .; DNA: TGTGCCAGCAGCTTGGGAGGGGAGGCAACCTACGAGCAGTACTTC; CDR3: CASSLGGEATYEQYF
V: TRBV5-4; J: TRBJ2-7; size: .; D: TRBD1; DNA: TGTGCCAGCAGACCGGGACAGGATTCCCTCGAGCAGTACTTC; CDR3: CASRPGQDSLEQYF
V: TRBV30; J: TRBJ2-2; size: medium-sized; D: .; DNA: TGTGCCTGGAGCCCCGGGACCTCCACCGGGGAGCTGTTTTTT; CDR3: CAWSPGTSTGELFF
V: TRBV20-1; J: TRBJ2-6; size: few; D: TRBD1; DNA: TGCAGTGCTCCCGGGACAGGGGGCTCTGGGGCCAACGTCCTGACTTTC; CDR3: CSAPGTGGSGANVLTF
V: TRBV5-1; J: TRBJ1-5; size: many; D: .; DNA: TGCGCCAGCAGCTTGGCCCCCGAAAGCAATCAGCCCCAGCATTTT; CDR3: CASSLAPESNQPQHF
V: TRBV7-8; J: TRBJ2-5; size: many; D: .; DNA: TGTGCCAGCAGCTTAGCAGGTTCTTCACTGCCCGCCCAAGAGACCCAGTACTTC; CDR3: CASSLAGSSLPAQETQYF
V: TRBV5-6; J: TRBJ1-2; size: many; D: TRBD1; DNA: TGTGCCAGCAGGAAGACAGGGGGGCACTATGGCTACACCTTC; CDR3: CASRKTGGHYGYTF
V: TRBV7-2; J: TRBJ1-1; size: many; D: .; DNA: TGTGCCAGCAGTTTCTCTTATGGGGCTGAAGCTTTCTTT; CDR3: CASSFSYGAEAFF
V: TRBV30; J: TRBJ1-1; size: many; D: .; DNA: TGTGCCTTTGAAAGGAACACTGAAGCTTTCTTT; CDR3: CAFERNTEAFF
V: TRBV5-1; J: TRBJ2-1; size: .; D: TRBD2; DNA: TGCGCCAGCAGTTTGACTAGCGGGAGGGGATACAATGAGCAGTTCTTC; CDR3: CASSLTSGRGYNEQFF
V: TRBV5-4; J: TRBJ2-7; size: many; D: .; DNA: TGTGCCAGCAGCTTATCAGTACCCGCCTACGAGCAGTACTTC; CDR3: CASSLSVPAYEQYF
V: TRBV28; J: TRBJ1-1; size: medium-sized; D: .; DNA: TGTGCCAGCAGTTTTTTCAGCATGAACACTGAAGCTTTCTTT; CDR3: CASSFFSMNTEAFF
V: TRBV5-6; J: TRBJ2-5; size: many; D: .; DNA: TGTGCCAGCAGCTTGTTTAGCACAGGAGGGGATGAGACCCAGTACTTC; CDR3: CASSLFSTGGDETQYF
V: TRBV20-1; J: TRBJ2-5; size: .; D: TRBD2; DNA: TGCAGTGCTAAGGGCGGGGGACAAGAGACCCAGTACTTC; CDR3: CSAKGGGQETQYF
V: TRBV7-8; J: TRBJ2-2; size: .; D: .; DNA: TGTGCCAGCAGTGCCCGCACAGCGAACACCGGGGAGCTGTTTTTT; CDR3: CASSARTANTGELFF
V: TRBV20-1; J: TRBJ2-7; size: many; D: TRBD2; DNA: TGCAGTGCTACCCTTAGCGGGGGGAGCTCCTACGAGCAGTACTTC; CDR3: CSATLSGGSSYEQYF
V: TRBV3-1; J: TRBJ2-6; size: medium-sized; D: .; DNA: TGTGCCAGCAGCCAAGTCCGACAGGGAGGATCCGGGGCCAACGTCCTGACTTTC; CDR3: CASSQVRQGGSGANVLTF
V: TRBV29-1; J: TRBJ2-1; size: many; D: TRBD1; DNA: TGCAGCGTATCACAGGGGGCGAGTTCCTACAATGAGCAGTTCTTC; CDR3: CSVSQGASSYNEQFF
V: TRBV6-2/TRBV6-3; J: TRBJ2-1; size: many; D: TRBD2; DNA: TGTGCCAGCTCCGGGGGGACTATGGGGACTGAGCAGTTCTTC; CDR3: CASSGGTMGTEQFF
V: TRBV3-1; J: TRBJ1-1; size: many; D: TRBD1; DNA: TGTGCCAGCAGCCAAGATACAGGGGGAAGTAAAGCTTTCTTT; CDR3: CASSQDTGGSKAFF
V: TRBV6-2/TRBV6-3; J: TRBJ1-6; size: many; D: TRBD1; DNA: TGTGCCAGCACCAGGGGGTCACCCCTCCACTTT; CDR3: CASTRGSPLHF
V: TRBV29-1; J: TRBJ2-5; size: many; D: .; DNA: TGCAGCGCCTCGGTGGGGGAAGAGACCCAGTACTTC; CDR3: CSASVGEETQYF
V: TRBV5-1; J: TRBJ2-5; size: medium-sized; D: .; DNA: TGCGCCAGCAGCTCCGAGCAAGAGACCCAGTACTTC; CDR3: CASSSEQETQYF
V: TRBV28; J: TRBJ1-2; size: many; D: .; DNA: TGTGCCAGCAGTCCCCTGACAGGTGGTGGCTACACCTTC; CDR3: CASSPLTGGGYTF
V: TRBV11-2; J: TRBJ2-7; size: medium-sized; D: .; DNA: TGTGCCAGCAGCTCCAAGACCTTAAGCTCCTACGAGCAGTACTTC; CDR3: CASSSKTLSSYEQYF
V: TRBV18; J: TRBJ1-1; size: medium-sized; D: .; DNA: TGTGCCAGCTCACCTCCCTCCGAGCTCGGAGCTTTCTTT; CDR3: CASSPPSELGAFF
V: TRBV2; J: TRBJ1-3; size: .; D: TRBD1; DNA: TGTGCCAGCAGCCAAGGACAGGCTGGAAACACCATATATTTT; CDR3: CASSQGQAGNTIYF
V: TRBV18; J: TRBJ2-5; size: many; D: TRBD2; DNA: TGTGCCAGCTCACCCGGACTAGCGGGGGGACGATTCGGAGAGACCCAGTACTTC; CDR3: CASSPGLAGGRFGETQYF
V: TRBV28; J: TRBJ2-7; size: few; D: TRBD1; DNA: TGTGCCAGCACCCGAACCGGGACAGGGGGGTACGAGCAGTACTTC; CDR3: CASTRTGTGGYEQYF
V: TRBV6-5; J: TRBJ1-2; size: many; D: .; DNA: TGTGCCAGCAGTTATACCGGGTCGAATTCTAACTATGGCTACACCTTC; CDR3: CASSYTGSNSNYGYTF